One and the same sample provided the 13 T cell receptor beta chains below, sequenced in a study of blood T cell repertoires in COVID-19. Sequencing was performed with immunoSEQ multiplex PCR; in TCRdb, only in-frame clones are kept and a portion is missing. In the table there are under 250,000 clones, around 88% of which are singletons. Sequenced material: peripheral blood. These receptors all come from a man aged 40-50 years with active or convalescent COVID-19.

The CDR3 DNA is TGTGCCTGGGGAGGACAGACGAACACTGAAGCTTTCTTT. Its translation is CAWGGQTNTEAFF. The chain couples TRBV30 to TRBJ1-1; D is perhaps TRBD1 (6 bases). The germline V and J ends were trimmed by 5 bases and 1 base, with 11 bases remaining between them. The CDR3 is 13 residues long. Per germline, CDR1 GTSNPN and CDR2 SVGIG (reference sequence).

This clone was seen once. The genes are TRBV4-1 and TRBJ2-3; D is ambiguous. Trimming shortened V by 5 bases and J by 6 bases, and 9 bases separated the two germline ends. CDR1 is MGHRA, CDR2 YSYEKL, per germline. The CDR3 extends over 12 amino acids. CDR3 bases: TGCGCCAGCAGCTCCCGAGAGGATACGCAGTATTTT. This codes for CASSSREDTQYF.

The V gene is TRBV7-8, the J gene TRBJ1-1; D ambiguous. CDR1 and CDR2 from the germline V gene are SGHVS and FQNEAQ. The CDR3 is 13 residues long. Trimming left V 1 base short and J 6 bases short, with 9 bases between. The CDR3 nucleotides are TGTGCCAGCAGCTTAGACGGCGGGGCTGAAGCTTTCTTT. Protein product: CASSLDGGAEAFF.

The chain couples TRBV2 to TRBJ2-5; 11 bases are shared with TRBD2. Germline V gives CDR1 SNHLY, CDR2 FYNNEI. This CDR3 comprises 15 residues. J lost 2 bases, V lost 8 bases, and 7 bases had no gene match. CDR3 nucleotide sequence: TGTGCCAGCCGAGTAGCGGGAGGGCCTCAAGAGACCCAGTACTTC. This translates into CASRVAGGPQETQYF.

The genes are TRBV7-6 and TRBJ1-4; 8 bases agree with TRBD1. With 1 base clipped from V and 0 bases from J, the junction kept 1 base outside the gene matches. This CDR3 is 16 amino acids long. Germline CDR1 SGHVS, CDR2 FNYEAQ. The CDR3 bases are TGTGCCAGCAGCTTAGACAGGGGGGCAACTAATGAAAAACTGTTTTTT. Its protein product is CASSLDRGATNEKLFF.

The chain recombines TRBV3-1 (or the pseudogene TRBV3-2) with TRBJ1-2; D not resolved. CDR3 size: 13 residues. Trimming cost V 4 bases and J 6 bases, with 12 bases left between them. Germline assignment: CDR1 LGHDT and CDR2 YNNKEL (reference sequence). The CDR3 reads CASSPGSADGYTF. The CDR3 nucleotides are TGTGCCAGCAGCCCGGGGTCCGCAGATGGCTACACCTTC.

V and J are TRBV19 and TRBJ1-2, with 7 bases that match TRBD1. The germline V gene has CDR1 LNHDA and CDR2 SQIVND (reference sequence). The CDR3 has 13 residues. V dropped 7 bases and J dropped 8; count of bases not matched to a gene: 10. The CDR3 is CASTMDRLGGYTF. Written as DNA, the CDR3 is TGTGCCAGTACCATGGACAGGTTGGGGGGCTACACCTTC.

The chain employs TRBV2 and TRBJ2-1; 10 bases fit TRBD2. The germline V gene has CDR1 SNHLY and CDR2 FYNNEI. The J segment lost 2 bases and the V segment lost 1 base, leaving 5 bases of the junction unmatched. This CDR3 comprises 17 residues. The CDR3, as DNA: TGTGCCAGCAGTGAAGACCAGCGGGAGGGCCCCTACAATGAGCAGTTCTTC. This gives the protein CASSEDQREGPYNEQFF.

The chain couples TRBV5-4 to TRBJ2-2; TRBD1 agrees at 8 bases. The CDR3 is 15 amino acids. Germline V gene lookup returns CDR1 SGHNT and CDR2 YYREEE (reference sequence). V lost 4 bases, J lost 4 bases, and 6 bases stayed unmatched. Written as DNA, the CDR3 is TGTGCCAGCAGCCCCAGGGACAGGCTCACCGGGGAGCTGTTTTTT. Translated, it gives CASSPRDRLTGELFF.

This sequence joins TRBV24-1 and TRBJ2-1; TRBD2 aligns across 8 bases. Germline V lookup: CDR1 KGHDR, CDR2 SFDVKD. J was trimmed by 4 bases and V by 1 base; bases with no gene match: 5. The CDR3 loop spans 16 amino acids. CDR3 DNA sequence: TGTGCCACCAGTGATTTCTCCGGGGGGGGGTACAATGAGCAGTTCTTC. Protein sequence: CATSDFSGGGYNEQFF.

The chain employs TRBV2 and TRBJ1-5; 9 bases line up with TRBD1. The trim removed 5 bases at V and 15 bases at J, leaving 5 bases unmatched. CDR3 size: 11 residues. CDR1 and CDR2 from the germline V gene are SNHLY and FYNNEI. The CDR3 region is CASSLQGARHF. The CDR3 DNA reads TGTGCCAGCAGTTTACAGGGGGCCCGGCATTTT.

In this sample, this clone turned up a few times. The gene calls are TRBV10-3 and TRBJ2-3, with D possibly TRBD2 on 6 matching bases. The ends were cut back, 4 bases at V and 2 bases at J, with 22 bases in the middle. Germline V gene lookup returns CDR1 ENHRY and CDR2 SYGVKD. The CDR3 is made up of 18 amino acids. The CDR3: CAISGPQGIAEITDTQYF. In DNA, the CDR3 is TGTGCCATCAGTGGGCCCCAAGGGATAGCGGAGATCACAGATACGCAGTATTTT.

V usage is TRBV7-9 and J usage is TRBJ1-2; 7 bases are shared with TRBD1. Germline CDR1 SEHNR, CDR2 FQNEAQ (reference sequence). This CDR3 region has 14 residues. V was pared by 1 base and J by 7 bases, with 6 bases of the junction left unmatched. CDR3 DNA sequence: TGTGCCAGCAGCTTAGAGGAGACAGGGTTTGGCTACACCTTC. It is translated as CASSLEETGFGYTF.